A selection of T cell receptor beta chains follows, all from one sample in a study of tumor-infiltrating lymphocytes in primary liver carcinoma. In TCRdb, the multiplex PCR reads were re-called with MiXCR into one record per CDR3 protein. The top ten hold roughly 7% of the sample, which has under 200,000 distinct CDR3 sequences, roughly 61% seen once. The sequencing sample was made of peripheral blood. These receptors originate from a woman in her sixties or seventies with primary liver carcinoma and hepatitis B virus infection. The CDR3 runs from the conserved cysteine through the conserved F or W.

CASSRTRSHEQYF,TRBV5-1,TRBJ2-7
CGSSQGKGTTDTHYF,TRBV11-2,TRBJ2-3
CASSFGQTSATSTDTQYF,TRBV7-9,TRBJ2-3
CASSSGTSVNAGELFF,TRBV6-1,TRBJ2-2
CSVGGLVNTGELFF,TRBV29-1,TRBJ2-2
CATNPCHTEAFF,TRBV10-3,TRBJ1-1
CASSLAPGDQPQHF,TRBV5-1,TRBJ1-5
CASTENLGVSYEQYF,TRBV6-1,TRBJ2-7
CASSSNTDGFVGETQYF,TRBV28,TRBJ2-5
CTSSPLRSTYEQFF,TRBV1,TRBJ2-1
CASNRQGANTGELFF,TRBV2,TRBJ2-2
CVSSYYSGTLYNEQFF,TRBV6-5,TRBJ2-1
CSARTSGSSGANVLTF,TRBV29-1,TRBJ2-6
CGSRYSLGQNTGELFF,TRBV6-5,TRBJ2-2
CSVEGGTGGVDTEAFF,TRBV29-1,TRBJ1-1
CASSWDRGGYTF,TRBV7-9,TRBJ1-2
CASSSTLNTEAFF,TRBV11-1,TRBJ1-1
CASSFLVRGAETQYF,TRBV5-6,TRBJ2-5
CASSYKTSQANNIQYF,TRBV11-1,TRBJ2-4
CASSTASGYYNERFF,TRBV6-1,TRBJ2-1
CANSLEARENIGELFF,TRBV11-2,TRBJ2-2
CASSLLGTGNEQFF,TRBV5-1,TRBJ2-1
CASSPGVRGETQYF,TRBV13,TRBJ2-5
CSVVVGLSSVYEQFF,TRBV29-1,TRBJ2-1
CASSTTGARGSYEQCF,TRBV6-1,TRBJ2-7
CASSLDGQGAVNDKFF,TRBV11-3,TRBJ2-1
CANSRQGPSTDTQYF,TRBV4-1,TRBJ2-3
CASRVPGGASNQPQHF,TRBV6-1,TRBJ1-5
CASGPGTGGNHEQYF,TRBV11-2,TRBJ2-7
CASSPARTSGNTIYF,TRBV5-6,TRBJ1-3
CANSGPPASNSPLHF,TRBV11-2,TRBJ1-6
CASSFFEQNYGYTF,TRBV5-6,TRBJ1-2
CVTRTGALGDTQHF,TRBV10-3,NA
CASSYKRVGANVLTF,TRBV6-5,TRBJ2-6
CASRTDPATGLAGTDTQYF,TRBV11-2,TRBJ2-3
CASSRDSNYGYTF,TRBV12-3/TRBV12-4,TRBJ1-2
CASSPSLTDTQYF,TRBV18,TRBJ2-3
CASSPPQARNTEAFF,TRBV12-3/TRBV12-4,TRBJ1-1
CASSPTSGGKETQYF,TRBV28,TRBJ2-5
CASSLAGREWYGYTF,TRBV11-3,TRBJ1-2
CATGGTGRTGELFF,TRBV7-9,TRBJ2-2
CASNAGGQLTFYEQYF,TRBV11-3,TRBJ2-7
CASSLALADRETQYF,TRBV5-4,TRBJ2-5
CARGSLGTDYGCTF,TRBV12-5,TRBJ1-2